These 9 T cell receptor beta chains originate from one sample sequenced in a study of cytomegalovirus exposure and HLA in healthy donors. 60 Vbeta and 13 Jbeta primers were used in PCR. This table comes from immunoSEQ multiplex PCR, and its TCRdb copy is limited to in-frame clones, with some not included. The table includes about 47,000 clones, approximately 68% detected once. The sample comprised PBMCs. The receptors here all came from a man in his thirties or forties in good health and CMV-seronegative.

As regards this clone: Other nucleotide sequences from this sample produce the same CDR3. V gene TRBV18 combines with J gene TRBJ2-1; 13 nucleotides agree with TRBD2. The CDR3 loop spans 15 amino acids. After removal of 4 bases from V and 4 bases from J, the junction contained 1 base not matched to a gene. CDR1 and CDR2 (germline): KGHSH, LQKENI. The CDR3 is CASSRGLAGYNEQFF. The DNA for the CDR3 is TGTGCCAGCTCACGGGGACTAGCGGGATACAATGAGCAGTTCTTC.

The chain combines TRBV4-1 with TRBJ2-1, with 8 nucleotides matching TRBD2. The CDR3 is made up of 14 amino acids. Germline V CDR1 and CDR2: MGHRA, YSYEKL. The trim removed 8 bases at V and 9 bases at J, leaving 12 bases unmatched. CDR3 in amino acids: CASQIGGRNGEQFF. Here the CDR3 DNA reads TGCGCCAGCCAGATTGGCGGGAGGAATGGTGAGCAGTTCTTC.

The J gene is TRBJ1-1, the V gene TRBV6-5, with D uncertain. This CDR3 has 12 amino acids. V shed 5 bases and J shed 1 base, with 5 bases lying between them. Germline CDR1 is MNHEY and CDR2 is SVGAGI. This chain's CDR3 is CASSRGNTEAFF. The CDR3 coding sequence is TGTGCCAGCAGTCGGGGGAACACTGAAGCTTTCTTT.

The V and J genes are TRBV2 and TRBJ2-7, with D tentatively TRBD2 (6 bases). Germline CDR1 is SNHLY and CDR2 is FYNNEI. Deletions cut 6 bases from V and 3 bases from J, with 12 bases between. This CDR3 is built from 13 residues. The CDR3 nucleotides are TGTGCCAGCAGGTCGTCGGGACTCTACGAGCAGTACTTC. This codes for CASRSSGLYEQYF.

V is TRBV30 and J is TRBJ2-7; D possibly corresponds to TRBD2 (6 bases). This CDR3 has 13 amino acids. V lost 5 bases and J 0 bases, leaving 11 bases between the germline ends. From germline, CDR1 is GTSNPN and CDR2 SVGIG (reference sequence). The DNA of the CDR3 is TGTGCCTGGGGGTGGGAGGACTCCTACGAGCAGTACTTC. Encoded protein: CAWGWEDSYEQYF.

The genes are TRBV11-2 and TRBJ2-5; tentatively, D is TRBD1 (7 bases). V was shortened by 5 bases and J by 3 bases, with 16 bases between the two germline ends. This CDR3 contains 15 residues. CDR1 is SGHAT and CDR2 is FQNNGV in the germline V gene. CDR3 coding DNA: TGTGCCAGCAGCCCCAGGCGGGGACAGAAAGAGACCCAGTACTTC. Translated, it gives CASSPRRGQKETQYF.

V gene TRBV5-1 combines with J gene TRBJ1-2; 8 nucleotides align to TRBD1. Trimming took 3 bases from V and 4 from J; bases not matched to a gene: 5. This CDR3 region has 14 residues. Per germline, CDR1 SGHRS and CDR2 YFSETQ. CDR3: CASSSGQGIYGYTF. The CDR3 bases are TGCGCCAGCAGCTCCGGACAGGGCATCTATGGCTACACCTTC.

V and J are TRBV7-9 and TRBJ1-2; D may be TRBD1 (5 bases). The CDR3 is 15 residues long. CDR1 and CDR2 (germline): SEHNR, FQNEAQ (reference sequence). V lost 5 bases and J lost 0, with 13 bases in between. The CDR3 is CASSQYAGTNYGYTF. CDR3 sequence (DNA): TGTGCCAGCAGCCAATACGCAGGGACTAACTATGGCTACACCTTC.

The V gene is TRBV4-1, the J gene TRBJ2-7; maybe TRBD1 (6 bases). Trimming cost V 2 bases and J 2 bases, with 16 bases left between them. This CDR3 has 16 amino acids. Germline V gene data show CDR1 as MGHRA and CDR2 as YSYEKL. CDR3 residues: CASSQHTGLPTYEQYF. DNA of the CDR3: TGCGCCAGCAGCCAACACACAGGGCTGCCTACCTACGAGCAGTACTTC.